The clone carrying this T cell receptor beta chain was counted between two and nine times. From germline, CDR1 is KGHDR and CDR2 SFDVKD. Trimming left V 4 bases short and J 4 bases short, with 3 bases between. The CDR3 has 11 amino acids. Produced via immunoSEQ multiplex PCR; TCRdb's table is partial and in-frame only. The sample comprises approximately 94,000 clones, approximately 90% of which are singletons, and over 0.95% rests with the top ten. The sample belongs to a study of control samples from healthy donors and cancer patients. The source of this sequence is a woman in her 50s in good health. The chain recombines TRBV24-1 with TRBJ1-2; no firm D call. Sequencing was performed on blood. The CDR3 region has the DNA TGTGCCACCAGTGACGGCTATGGCTACACCTTC. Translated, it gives CATSDGYGYTF.